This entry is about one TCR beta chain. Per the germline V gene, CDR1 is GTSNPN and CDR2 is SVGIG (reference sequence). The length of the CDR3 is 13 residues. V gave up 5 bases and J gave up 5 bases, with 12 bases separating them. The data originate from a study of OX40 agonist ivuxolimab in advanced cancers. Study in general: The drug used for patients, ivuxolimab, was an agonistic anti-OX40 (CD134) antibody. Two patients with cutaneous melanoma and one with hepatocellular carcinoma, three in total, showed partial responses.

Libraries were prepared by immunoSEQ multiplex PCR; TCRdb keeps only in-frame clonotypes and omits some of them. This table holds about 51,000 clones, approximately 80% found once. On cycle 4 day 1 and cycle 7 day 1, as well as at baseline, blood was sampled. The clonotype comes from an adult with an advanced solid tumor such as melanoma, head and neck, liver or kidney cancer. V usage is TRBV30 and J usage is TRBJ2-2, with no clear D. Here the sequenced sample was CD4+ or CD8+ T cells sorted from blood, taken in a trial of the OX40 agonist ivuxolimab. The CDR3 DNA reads TGTGCCTGGGGAGTGGAAGGTACCGGGGAGCTGTTTTTT. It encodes CAWGVEGTGELFF.